This entry lists 14 T cell receptor beta chains sequenced from one sample in a study of T cells in Graves' hyperthyroidism and ophthalmopathy (dated by TCRdb to the late 2010s). The library was obtained by multiplex PCR. The data were produced on an Illumina HiSeq 2000. The TCR beta CDR3 regions were amplified from the RNA transcripts. The first round of RT-PCR for the TCR CDR3 was performed with the HTBI primer set and the Qiagen OneStep RT-PCR kit. TCRdb handled the public reads itself, with Q25 trimming in fastp and clone calling in MiXCR, and kept productive beta chains. A single entry per CDR3 protein holds the most common genes and DNA from its merged rows. In this sample the table shows more than 550,000 distinct CDR3 sequences, 15% to 20% of which occur a single time. Together, the top ten hold 15% to 20% of the sample. Sample: blood. These receptors all stem from a woman in her forties or fifties with Graves' hyperthyroidism that later progressed to Graves' ophthalmopathy.

This clonotype showed up just once. The chain carries TRBV7-9 and TRBJ1-2, with no clear D. The V end lost 6 bases, the J end lost 3 bases, and 14 bases lay between the germline ends. Germline V gene sequence: CDR1 SEHNR, CDR2 FQNEAQ (reference sequence). CDR3 length: 14 amino acids. Written as DNA, the CDR3 is TGTGCCAGCAGACCGAATAGCCTCCACTATGGCTACACCTTC. Translated, it gives CASRPNSLHYGYTF.

This clonotype was recorded a few times. This chain uses TRBV11-1 with TRBJ1-3, with a possible D match to TRBD1 (5 bases). Germline CDR1 SGHAT, CDR2 FQDESV (reference sequence). With 5 bases removed from V and 2 bases from J, the gap between germline ends came to 10 bases. The CDR3 extends over 14 amino acids. In nucleotides, the CDR3 is TGTGCCAGCAGCGGAGGGGTTACTGGAAACACCATATATTTT. It codes for CASSGGVTGNTIYF.

This clonotype was detected only a few times. The chain is built from TRBV5-5 and TRBJ2-1; D is possibly TRBD1 or TRBD2 (7 bases each). CDR1 is SGHKS, CDR2 YYEKEE, per germline (reference sequence). V was trimmed by 3 bases and J by 4 bases, leaving 14 bases between them. This CDR3 spans 15 amino acids. The CDR3 sequence: CASSSYQGGYNEQFF. DNA of the CDR3: TGTGCCAGCAGCTCTTACCAGGGGGGGTACAATGAGCAGTTCTTC. The entire variable domain, with the rest obtained from reference TRBV5-5 and TRBJ2-1, is as follows: DAGVTQSPTHLIKTRGQQVTLRCSPISGHKSVSWYQQVLGQGPQFIFQYYEKEERGRGNFPDRFSARQFPNYSSELNVNALLLGDSALYLCASSSYQGGYNEQFFGPGTRLTVL.

This clonotype occurred once. This chain uses TRBV29-1 with TRBJ2-1; 11 nucleotides align to TRBD2. V lost 6 bases to trimming and J lost 4 bases; unmatched junction nucleotides: 5. From germline, CDR1 is SQVTM and CDR2 ANQGSEA. There are 14 residues in the CDR3. As DNA, the CDR3 is TGCAGCGTAGAGACTAGCGGGGTGTACAATGAGCAGTTCTTC. Amino acid sequence: CSVETSGVYNEQFF.

This clonotype turned up a few times. The chain joins TRBV7-3 to TRBJ2-7; 8 positions agree with TRBD1. The CDR3 is 15 amino acids. The germline V gene has CDR1 SGHTA and CDR2 FQGTGA. Unmatched junction bases numbered 10, after V lost 3 bases and J lost 6 bases. The CDR3 sequence: CASSFARDRFREQYF. The CDR3, as DNA: TGTGCCAGCAGCTTTGCGCGGGACAGGTTCCGCGAGCAGTACTTC.

In regard to this clonotype: This could be a read error, since a much larger clone is one nucleotide away. J is TRBJ2-3 and V is TRBV5-1, with no clear D. CDR3 size: 15 residues. Germline CDR1 and CDR2: SGHRS and YFSETQ. The CDR3 sequence is CASSLVDPFTDAQYF. Here the CDR3 DNA reads TGCGCCAGCAGCTTGGTTGACCCCTTCACAGATGCGCAGTATTTT.

A few counts support this clonotype. The chain combines TRBV3-1 with TRBJ1-2, with D possibly being TRBD1 (5 bases). Per germline, CDR1 LGHDT and CDR2 YNNKEL (reference sequence). The CDR3 covers 16 residues. Trimming took off 2 bases at V and 0 bases at J, with 13 bases between the two ends. The CDR3 coding sequence is TGTGCCAGCAGCCAACTACACCAGACAGCTAACTATGGCTACACCTTC. Protein sequence: CASSQLHQTANYGYTF. The whole variable domain, filled in from reference TRBV3-1 and TRBJ1-2, reads DTAVSQTPKYLVTQMGNDKSIKCEQNLGHDTMYWYKQDSKKFLKIMFSYNNKELIINETVPNRFSPKSPDKAHLNLHINSLELGDSAVYFCASSQLHQTANYGYTFGSGTRLTVV.

This clonotype is a singleton in its sample. The chain joins TRBV5-1 to TRBJ2-5; no clear D. Germline-derived CDR1 and CDR2 are SGHRS and YFSETQ. V was pared by 0 bases and J by 2 bases, with 11 bases between. This CDR3 has 15 amino acids. CDR3 sequence reads: CASSLARVGQETQYF. Here the CDR3 DNA reads TGCGCCAGCAGCTTGGCTCGGGTCGGGCAAGAGACCCAGTACTTC. The full variable domain, rest sourced from reference TRBV5-1 and TRBJ2-5, is KAGVTQTPRYLIKTRGQQVTLSCSPISGHRSVSWYQQTPGQGLQFLFEYFSETQRNKGNFPGRFSGRQFSNSRSEMNVSTLELGDSALYLCASSLARVGQETQYFGPGTRLLVL.

This chain connects TRBV19 to TRBJ2-3; 11 nucleotides match TRBD1. The CDR3 is 16 residues long. Unmatched junction bases numbered 10, after V lost 6 bases and J lost 5 bases. Looked up from germline, CDR1 is LNHDA and CDR2 is SQIVND (reference sequence). This CDR3 is CASSSTADRGLDTQYF. The CDR3 DNA reads TGTGCCAGTAGCTCTACCGCGGACAGGGGGCTAGATACGCAGTATTTT.

Only a few counts were recorded for this clonotype. This chain uses TRBV6-1 with TRBJ2-2; 8 bases are a match to TRBD2. The CDR3 loop spans 16 amino acids. The V segment lost 6 bases and the J segment 3 bases; nucleotides outside the gene matches: 9. Looked up from germline, CDR1 is MNHNS and CDR2 is SASEGT. The CDR3 DNA is TGTGCCAGCAGCCTCCGGGGGGGGTACGACACCGGGGAGCTGTTTTTT. Its translation is CASSLRGGYDTGELFF.

CDR3 in amino acids: CASSLSPGASDYGYTF. DNA of the CDR3: TGTGCCAGCAGTTTAAGTCCAGGGGCGTCTGACTATGGCTACACCTTC. The chain combines TRBV12-3 or TRBV12-4 with TRBJ1-2, with a weak D call TRBD1 (6 bases). V lost 2 bases and J 3 bases, leaving 16 bases between the germline ends. This CDR3 comprises 16 residues.

This clonotype was seen at least ten times. V and J are TRBV20-1 and TRBJ2-3; a weak D match, TRBD2 (5 bases). V lost 6 bases, J lost 0 bases, and 16 bases lay in between. This CDR3 is built from 15 residues. CDR1 and CDR2 from the germline V gene are DFQATT and SNEGSKA (reference sequence). The CDR3 DNA follows: TGCAGTGCCAGAATCCCTAGCCCTAGCACAGATACGCAGTATTTT. It translates to CSARIPSPSTDTQYF.

The chain couples TRBV3-1 to TRBJ2-1; TRBD1 or TRBD2 may be the D gene (5 bases each). CDR1 is LGHDT and CDR2 is YNNKEL in the germline V gene (reference sequence). V was shortened by 2 bases and J by 2 bases, with 7 bases between the two germline ends. CDR3 length: 14 amino acids. The CDR3 DNA follows: TGTGCCAGCAGCCAACTGGGGGCCTACAATGAGCAGTTCTTC. Residues: CASSQLGAYNEQFF.

This clonotype was detected only a few times. The chain uses TRBV7-9 and TRBJ2-1; 8 nucleotides align to TRBD1. Trimming removed 5 bases from V and 10 bases from J; junction bases left unmatched: 4. The CDR3 runs 12 residues. Germline V CDR1 and CDR2: SEHNR, FQNEAQ (reference sequence). CDR3 loop: CASSLRQGEQFF. The CDR3 nucleotides are TGTGCCAGCAGCCTTAGACAGGGGGAGCAGTTCTTC.